The source of this T cell receptor (beta chain) is a study of radiation and T cells in renal cell carcinoma. This sample's time point: blood 4 weeks post-SBRT, at nephrectomy. Treatment meaning: 15 Gy SBRT to primary tumor, nephrectomy 4 weeks later. Nephrectomy followed 15 Gy stereotactic body radiation by 4 weeks. After SBRT, blood was collected at 2 and 4 weeks, plus baseline. Broader study findings: From baseline, blood top tumor clonotypes peaked at 2 weeks post-radiation.

The table came from immunoSEQ multiplex PCR; TCRdb's copy has only in-frame clones and leaves some out. The top ten hold about a sixth of the sample, which has about 140,000 clones, roughly 90% seen once. To note about this clone: No antigen is known for it.

Germline-derived CDR1 and CDR2 are GTSNPN and SVGIG (reference sequence). V lost 0 bases to trimming and J lost 3 bases; unmatched junction nucleotides: 8. The CDR3 is 15 amino acids. The rearrangement uses TRBV30 and TRBJ2-7; the match to TRBD1 covers 7 bases. Sequencing used blood, obtained from a patient whose treatment included radiotherapy and nephrectomy. This sequence was found in a woman aged 50 to 60 with renal cell carcinoma. The CDR3 spells CAWSVGRGGGYEQYF. In nucleotides, the CDR3 is TGTGCCTGGAGTGTAGGTAGAGGGGGCGGCTACGAGCAGTACTTC.